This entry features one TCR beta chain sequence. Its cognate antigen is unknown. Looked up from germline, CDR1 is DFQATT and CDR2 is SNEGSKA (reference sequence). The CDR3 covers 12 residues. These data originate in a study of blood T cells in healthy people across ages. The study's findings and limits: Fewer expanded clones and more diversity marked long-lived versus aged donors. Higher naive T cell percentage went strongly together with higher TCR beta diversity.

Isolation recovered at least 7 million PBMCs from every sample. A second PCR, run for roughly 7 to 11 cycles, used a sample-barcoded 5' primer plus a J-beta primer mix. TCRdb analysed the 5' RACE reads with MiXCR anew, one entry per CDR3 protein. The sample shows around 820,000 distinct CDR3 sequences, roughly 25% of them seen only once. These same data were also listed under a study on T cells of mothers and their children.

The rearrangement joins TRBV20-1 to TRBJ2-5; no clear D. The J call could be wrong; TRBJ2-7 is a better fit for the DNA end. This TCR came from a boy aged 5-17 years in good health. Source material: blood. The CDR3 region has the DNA TGCAGTGCAAGAAAGGACGGCTACGAGCAGTACTTC. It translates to CSARKDGYEQYF.